These T cell receptor beta chains were read from a single sample in a study of shared clonotypes between healthy human individuals. The assay was immunoSEQ multiplex PCR, and TCRdb's table has in-frame clones only and misses some. This table holds around 1,900,000 clones, 85% to 95% found once. Sequencing input: naive CD8+ T cells from PBMCs. The receptors come from a man between 18 and 35 years old in good health. Some clones in this sample may be carry-over from other donors' samples. CDR3s include the opening cysteine and the closing phenylalanine or tryptophan. D genes are given only for firm matches. Only some rows state a clone size, as once, few, many or a class for expanded clones.

size: NA; J: TRBJ2-3; V: TRBV9; D: TRBD2; CDR3: CASSVYSGRALDTQYF; DNA: TGTGCCAGCAGCGTATATAGCGGGAGGGCCTTAGATACGCAGTATTTT
size: NA; J: TRBJ2-7; V: TRBV28; D: TRBD1; CDR3: CASSGTGGTYEQYF; DNA: TGTGCCAGCAGCGGGACAGGTGGTACCTACGAGCAGTACTTC
size: NA; J: TRBJ2-5; V: TRBV27; D: NA; CDR3: CASSFLGTQYF; DNA: TGTGCCAGCAGTTTCCTGGGGACCCAGTACTTC
size: NA; J: TRBJ1-1; V: TRBV19; D: NA; CDR3: CASSMAPGGAFF; DNA: TGTGCCAGTAGTATGGCGCCCGGTGGAGCTTTCTTT
size: NA; J: TRBJ2-1; V: TRBV4-1; D: TRBD2; CDR3: CASSQEGAGNSYNEQFF; DNA: TGCGCCAGCAGCCAAGAGGGAGCGGGGAATTCCTACAATGAGCAGTTCTTC
size: NA; J: TRBJ2-2; V: TRBV28; D: NA; CDR3: CASREDPGELFF; DNA: TGTGCCAGCAGAGAGGACCCCGGGGAGCTGTTTTTT
size: once; J: TRBJ1-1; V: TRBV5-1; D: NA; CDR3: CASSLGRESNTEAFF; DNA: TGCGCCAGCAGCTTGGGCAGGGAGTCGAACACTGAAGCTTTCTTT
size: NA; J: TRBJ1-5; V: TRBV18; D: TRBD1; CDR3: CASSPPGTGDNQPQHF; DNA: TGTGCCAGCTCACCACCGGGGACAGGGGACAATCAGCCCCAGCATTTT
size: NA; J: TRBJ2-3; V: TRBV19; D: NA; CDR3: CASSLTRGSGDTQYF; DNA: TGTGCCAGTAGTCTCACAAGGGGCTCGGGAGATACGCAGTATTTT
size: NA; J: TRBJ1-1; V: TRBV28; D: NA; CDR3: CASSLPYNTEAFF; DNA: TGTGCCAGCAGTTTGCCGTATAACACTGAAGCTTTCTTT
size: NA; J: TRBJ2-7; V: TRBV27; D: TRBD2; CDR3: CASSPLAAGGEQYF; DNA: TGTGCCAGCAGTCCCCTAGCTGCCGGGGGGGAGCAGTACTTC
size: NA; J: TRBJ2-1; V: TRBV2; D: NA; CDR3: CASSEAQAPGYNEQFF; DNA: TGTGCCAGCAGTGAAGCGCAAGCGCCAGGGTACAATGAGCAGTTCTTC
size: NA; J: TRBJ2-1; V: TRBV6-1; D: NA; CDR3: CASSGSLHGHNEQFF; DNA: TGTGCCAGCAGTGGATCCCTCCACGGGCACAATGAGCAGTTCTTC
size: once; J: TRBJ2-3; V: TRBV6-1; D: NA; CDR3: CASSETSFSTDTQYF; DNA: TGTGCCAGCAGTGAAACCAGCTTTAGCACAGATACGCAGTATTTT
size: NA; J: TRBJ2-3; V: TRBV15; D: TRBD2; CDR3: CATRGLAGPLPDTQYF; DNA: TGTGCCACCAGAGGGCTAGCGGGACCACTTCCAGATACGCAGTATTTT
size: NA; J: TRBJ1-2; V: TRBV13; D: NA; CDR3: CASSLGRQIGGYTF; DNA: TGTGCCAGCAGCTTAGGGCGACAGATCGGAGGCTACACCTTC
size: NA; J: TRBJ2-2; V: TRBV10-3; D: TRBD1; CDR3: CAITNRDSRTLMTGELFF; DNA: TGTGCCATCACTAACCGGGACAGCCGAACATTGATGACCGGGGAGCTGTTTTTT
size: NA; J: TRBJ2-3; V: TRBV27; D: TRBD2; CDR3: CASSLYSTSGAPRDTQYF; DNA: TGTGCCAGCAGTCTTTACTCGACTAGCGGGGCCCCAAGAGATACGCAGTATTTT
size: NA; J: TRBJ2-6; V: TRBV19; D: NA; CDR3: CASSTLGANVLTF; DNA: TGTGCCAGTAGTACCCTTGGGGCCAACGTCCTGACTTTC
size: NA; J: TRBJ1-1; V: TRBV28; D: NA; CDR3: CASSNKGQFTEAFF; DNA: TGTGCCAGCAGTAATAAAGGACAGTTCACTGAAGCTTTCTTT
size: NA; J: TRBJ2-1; V: TRBV27; D: TRBD2; CDR3: CASSFPSGSEEQFF; DNA: TGTGCCAGCAGTTTCCCTAGCGGGAGTGAAGAGCAGTTCTTC
size: NA; J: TRBJ1-2; V: TRBV6-1; D: NA; CDR3: CASSEWTDYGYTF; DNA: TGTGCCAGCAGTGAATGGACAGACTATGGCTACACCTTC
size: once; J: TRBJ2-1; V: TRBV27; D: NA; CDR3: CASSLRSVNNEQFF; DNA: TGTGCCAGCAGTTTAAGGTCCGTCAACAATGAGCAGTTCTTC
size: NA; J: TRBJ2-1; V: TRBV28; D: NA; CDR3: CASSLQGGDDEQFF; DNA: TGTGCCAGCAGTTTACAGGGTGGGGACGATGAGCAGTTCTTC
size: NA; J: TRBJ1-2; V: TRBV5-5; D: NA; CDR3: CASSSTPGHHGYTF; DNA: TGTGCCAGCAGCTCCACTCCGGGACACCATGGCTACACCTTC
size: NA; J: TRBJ2-7; V: TRBV27; D: NA; CDR3: CASSLSSQASMGEQYF; DNA: TGTGCCAGCAGTTTAAGTTCACAGGCGTCAATGGGCGAGCAGTACTTC